This TCR beta chain was found in a study of lymphopenia after photon versus proton radiotherapy (dated by TCRdb to between 2018 and 2021). In terms of the full investigation: In patients with gastrointestinal tumors who developed high-grade lymphopenia, the study compared the immunological effects of photon radiation therapy with those of proton radiation therapy. The 15 to 25 patients in the cohort had gastrointestinal tumors, were treated with either photon or proton therapy, and subsequently developed lymphopenia. The goal of the study was to characterize the differences between the two radiation modalities in how they affect the immune system. Study-wide conclusions, independent of this receptor: Among patients across the cohort who died, overall survival time showed an inverse correlation with a larger post-nadir drop in TCR diversity. The survival association was assessed only in patients who died, and the authors presented better survival with proton therapy as a possibility rather than a demonstrated result. After the lymphocyte count nadir, repertoires from photon-treated patients showed oligoclonal expansion, particularly of CD8+ Temra cells, and this expansion drove the decline in diversity. During treatment, patients who received photon therapy lost naive T cells and TCR diversity and gained effector/memory populations, whereas patients who received proton therapy remained relatively stable.

Remarks on this clone: The specificity of this receptor is unknown. Base qualities were left out, and no much larger clone turns up one base away.

Including cysteine and phenylalanine, the CDR3 has 16 amino acids. Left in the record is the CDR3 DNA by itself, 48 bases read in frame from the first base. The CDR1 and CDR2 encoded by the germline V gene are LGHNA and YNFKEQ. V is cut back by 1 base and J by 7 bases, with 9 bases in the junction unmatched. The library was obtained by the immunoSEQ multiplex PCR assay. Deep sequencing of rearranged TCR beta loci, alongside multiparametric flow cytometry, was used to profile T cell repertoires. TCRdb obtained this table from immuneACCESS and retained in-frame rearrangements with V and J assigned. These tables miss some clones; where compared with another copy, unresolved V genes account for less than half of the shortfall, and the remainder is unexplained. For this sample there are about 60,000 clones; about 88% appear just once. The top ten hold 2.1% of the sample.

Sequences were derived from peripheral blood, sampled from a patient treated with proton-based radiotherapy. This receptor was identified in a man between 60 and 75 years old with pancreatic cancer. The chain links TRBV4-2 with TRBJ1-5; TRBD1 aligns with 8 central bases. The DNA sequence is TGTGCCAGCAGCCAAGTGGCCACAGGGGGTGGGCAGCCCCAGCATTTT. Its translation is CASSQVATGGGQPQHF.